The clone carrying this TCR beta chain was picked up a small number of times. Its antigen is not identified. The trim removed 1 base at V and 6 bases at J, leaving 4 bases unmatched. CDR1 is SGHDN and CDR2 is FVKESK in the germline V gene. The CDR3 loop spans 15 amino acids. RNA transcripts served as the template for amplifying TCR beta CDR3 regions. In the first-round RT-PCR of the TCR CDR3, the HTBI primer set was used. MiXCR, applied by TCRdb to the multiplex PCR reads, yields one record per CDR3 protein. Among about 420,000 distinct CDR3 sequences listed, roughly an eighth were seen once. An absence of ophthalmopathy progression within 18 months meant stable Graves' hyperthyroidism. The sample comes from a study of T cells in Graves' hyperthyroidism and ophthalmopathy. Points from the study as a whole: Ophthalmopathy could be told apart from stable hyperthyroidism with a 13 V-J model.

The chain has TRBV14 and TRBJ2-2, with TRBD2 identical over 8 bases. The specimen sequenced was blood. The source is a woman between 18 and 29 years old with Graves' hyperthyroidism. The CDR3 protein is CASSQVHGGAGELFF. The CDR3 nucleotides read TGTGCCAGCAGCCAAGTTCACGGGGGGGCCGGGGAGCTGTTTTTT.